One sample yielded the 25 T cell receptor beta chains listed below, sequenced in a study of blood T cell repertoires in COVID-19. TCRdb's table, derived via immunoSEQ multiplex PCR, lists solely in-frame clones and lacks some. The table has about 140,000 clones, about four fifths seen once. Sequenced: peripheral blood. Receptors were obtained from a man in his sixties or seventies who had recovered from COVID-19.

The chain employs TRBV5-6 and TRBJ1-2; TRBD1 matches 11 bases. CDR1 is SGHDT, CDR2 YYEEEE, per germline. The J segment lost 1 base and the V segment lost 2 bases, leaving 4 bases of the junction unmatched. The CDR3 extends over 16 amino acids. The chain's CDR3 is CASSFQGTGGNYGYTF. Here the CDR3 DNA reads TGTGCCAGCAGCTTCCAGGGGACAGGGGGTAACTATGGCTACACCTTC.

The rearrangement joins TRBV2 to TRBJ1-5, with TRBD1 matching 9 bases. The V gene's germline CDR1 is SNHLY and CDR2 FYNNEI. This CDR3 spans 14 amino acids. After removal of 6 bases from V and 4 bases from J, the junction contained 4 bases not matched to a gene. The CDR3 protein is CASSLGQGNQPQHF. In nucleotides, the CDR3 is TGTGCCAGCAGCCTTGGACAGGGGAATCAGCCCCAGCATTTT. Based on the CDR3 plus reference TRBV2 and TRBJ1-5, the full variable domain is EPEVTQTPSHQVTQMGQEVILRCVPISNHLYFYWYRQILGQKVEFLVSFYNNEISEKSEIFDDQFSVERPDGSNFTLKIRSTKLEDSAMYFCASSLGQGNQPQHFGDGTRLSIL.

There are a few counts of this clone. V gene TRBV29-1 combines with J gene TRBJ2-5; the D gene is possibly TRBD2 (6 bases). Looked up from germline, CDR1 is SQVTM and CDR2 is ANQGSEA. V was pared by 6 bases and J by 5 bases, with 16 bases between. This CDR3 comprises 13 residues. CDR3 amino acids: CSVLGGGGETQYF. The CDR3 nucleotides are TGCAGCGTCCTGGGGGGAGGCGGGGAGACCCAGTACTTC.

This clone appeared once. The chain carries TRBV30 and TRBJ1-5; D possibly corresponds to TRBD1 (5 bases). Trimming pared 5 bases from V and 8 bases from J, leaving 16 bases between. From germline, CDR1 is GTSNPN and CDR2 SVGIG (reference sequence). This CDR3 contains 13 residues. This CDR3 is CAWVARQGEPQHF. CDR3 bases: TGTGCCTGGGTTGCCCGGCAAGGGGAGCCCCAGCATTTT.

The genes are TRBV12-3 or TRBV12-4 and TRBJ2-5, with D possibly being TRBD1 (5 bases). V shed 4 bases and J shed 0 bases, with 6 bases lying between them. There are 13 residues in the CDR3. This chain's CDR3 is CASSSGNQETQYF. In nucleotides, the CDR3 is TGTGCCAGCAGTTCAGGGAACCAAGAGACCCAGTACTTC.

Written as DNA, the CDR3 is TGTGCCAGCAGCCAAGAAAGGGCTAGCGGGAGGGCCTATAGCTCCTACAATGAGCAGTTCTTC. Amino acids: CASSQERASGRAYSSYNEQFF. The rearrangement uses TRBV3-1 (or the pseudogene TRBV3-2) and TRBJ2-1, with 12 bases aligning to TRBD2. Losses at the gene ends were 0 bases for V and 0 bases for J; bases not matched to a gene: 12. The germline V gene has CDR1 LGHDT and CDR2 YNNKEL (reference sequence). The CDR3 loop spans 21 amino acids.

The chain has TRBV29-1 and TRBJ2-7; TRBD2 agrees at 12 bases. The length of the CDR3 is 13 residues. Looked up from germline, CDR1 is SQVTM and CDR2 is ANQGSEA. The ends lost 4 bases at V and 7 bases at J; junction bases unmatched: 5. The CDR3 loop is CSVAGLAGREQYF. In DNA form, the CDR3 reads TGCAGCGTTGCCGGACTAGCGGGAAGGGAGCAGTACTTC.

The sample holds one count of this clone. V usage is TRBV11-2 and J usage is TRBJ2-5; D perhaps matches TRBD1 (5 bases). This CDR3 contains 16 residues. The germline V gene has CDR1 SGHAT and CDR2 FQNNGV. V was clipped by 1 base and J by 2 bases, with 14 bases between them. Here the CDR3 reads CASSLVPHRLQETQYF. The DNA of the CDR3 is TGTGCCAGCAGCTTAGTGCCACACAGGCTTCAAGAGACCCAGTACTTC.

This clone was seen just once. The J gene is TRBJ1-2, the V gene TRBV7-2; 7 positions match TRBD1. From germline, CDR1 is SGHTA and CDR2 FQGNSA. Trimming removed 1 base from V and 2 bases from J; junction bases left unmatched: 4. This CDR3 region has 15 residues. CDR3 bases: TGTGCCAGCAGCTTAGGAGACAGGGTAAACTATGGCTACACCTTC. Translation gives CASSLGDRVNYGYTF.

This sequence joins TRBV19 and TRBJ2-7, with 9 bases matching TRBD2. This CDR3 is built from 11 residues. The germline CDR1 and CDR2 sequences are LNHDA and SQIVND (reference sequence). The CDR3 here is CTVAGDYEQYF. The CDR3 coding sequence is TGTACGGTAGCGGGAGACTACGAGCAGTACTTC.

The gene calls are TRBV19 and TRBJ2-3; 13 positions match TRBD2. V trimming: 7 bases; J trimming: 3 bases; junction bases outside the gene matches: 7. This CDR3 is built from 16 residues. Per germline, CDR1 LNHDA and CDR2 SQIVND (reference sequence). CDR3 in DNA: TGTGCCAGTAAAGGCCGGACTAGCGGGAGAACAGATACGCAGTATTTT. This sequence encodes CASKGRTSGRTDTQYF.

The chain uses TRBV29-1 and TRBJ2-2, with 13 bases lining up with TRBD2. Trimming cost V 2 bases and J 1 base; bases outside gene matches: 4. In germline, CDR1 is SQVTM, CDR2 ANQGSEA. The CDR3 is 17 residues long. CDR3 sequence: CSVESRLAGGNTGELFF. CDR3 in DNA: TGCAGCGTTGAAAGTAGACTAGCGGGAGGGAACACCGGGGAGCTGTTTTTT.

This chain connects TRBV27 to TRBJ2-1, with D possibly being TRBD1 (5 bases). Germline assignment: CDR1 MNHEY and CDR2 SMNVEV (reference sequence). The CDR3 totals 13 residues. V lost 5 bases and J lost 4, with 9 bases in between. This CDR3 reads CASSERGYNEQFF. The CDR3 DNA follows: TGTGCCAGCAGTGAAAGGGGATACAATGAGCAGTTCTTC.

This clone was detected once. The rearrangement links TRBV30 to TRBJ2-1; perhaps TRBD2 as D (5 bases). CDR1 and CDR2 from the germline V gene are GTSNPN and SVGIG (reference sequence). The CDR3 length is 11 residues. V lost 7 bases to trimming and J lost 8 bases, with 12 bases between them. The CDR3 region has the DNA TGTGCCTTCAACCTAGCCGATGAGCAGTTCTTC. The encoded protein is CAFNLADEQFF.

The chain links TRBV5-1 to TRBJ1-2; D perhaps matches TRBD1 (6 bases). Trimming removed 0 bases from V and 1 base from J, with 10 bases in between. CDR1 is SGHRS, CDR2 YFSETQ, per germline. CDR3 length: 15 amino acids. CDR3 protein: CASSLVSGVNYGYTF. In DNA form, the CDR3 reads TGCGCCAGCAGCTTGGTTTCAGGGGTTAACTATGGCTACACCTTC.

This sequence joins TRBV5-6 and TRBJ2-7, with 7 positions matching TRBD1. Trimming at V came to 1 base and at J to 3 bases, leaving 4 bases not matched to a gene. This CDR3 comprises 14 residues. The germline gives CDR1 SGHDT, CDR2 YYEEEE. This CDR3 is CASSLRTGFYEQYF. The CDR3 region has the DNA TGTGCCAGCAGCTTGCGGACAGGATTCTACGAGCAGTACTTC.

This sequence joins TRBV14 and TRBJ2-7, with TRBD2 identical over 8 bases. Germline assignment: CDR1 SGHDN and CDR2 FVKESK. Trimming at V came to 4 bases and at J to 6 bases, leaving 11 bases not matched to a gene. The CDR3 sequence is 15 residues long. CDR3 protein: CASSPTGTRIFEQYF. In DNA, the CDR3 is TGTGCCAGCAGCCCAACCGGGACTAGAATTTTCGAGCAGTACTTC.

V usage is TRBV19 and J usage is TRBJ1-5, with 8 bases lining up with TRBD1. Per the germline V gene, CDR1 is LNHDA and CDR2 is SQIVND (reference sequence). The CDR3 is made up of 15 amino acids. V lost 1 base and J lost 5; bases outside the gene matches: 4. The CDR3 bases are TGTGCCAGTAGTATAGGTGGGACAGGCTATCAGCCCCAGCATTTT. It codes for CASSIGGTGYQPQHF.

The chain carries TRBV30 and TRBJ2-1; possible D gene TRBD2, 5 bases. The CDR3 runs 14 residues. V lost 1 base to trimming and J lost 3 bases, with 10 bases between them. Germline assignment: CDR1 GTSNPN and CDR2 SVGIG (reference sequence). The CDR3 nucleotides read TGTGCCTGGAGTGGGACTGAATTCTACAATGAGCAGTTCTTC. Its translation is CAWSGTEFYNEQFF.

The chain is built from TRBV27 and TRBJ1-4, with D uncertain. Trimming took 2 bases from V and 1 from J, leaving 8 bases between them. Looked up from germline, CDR1 is MNHEY and CDR2 is SMNVEV (reference sequence). This CDR3 region has 15 residues. CDR3 bases: TGTGCCAGCAGTTTAGGGCAGAGAACTAATGAAAAACTGTTTTTT. Protein: CASSLGQRTNEKLFF.

The chain combines TRBV27 with TRBJ2-3, with TRBD2 matching 8 bases. Trimming at V came to 9 bases and at J to 4 bases, leaving 12 bases not matched to a gene. The CDR3 has 15 residues. Germline V lookup: CDR1 MNHEY, CDR2 SMNVEV (reference sequence). In DNA form, the CDR3 reads TGTGCCAGTATAAGGAAGGCGGGAGGTGCAGATACGCAGTATTTT. Its protein product is CASIRKAGGADTQYF.

This clone was seen more than once but under ten times. The chain is built from TRBV10-1 and TRBJ2-1, with TRBD2 identical over 12 bases. V shed 6 bases and J 1 base; nucleotides not matched to a gene: 7. This CDR3 region has 17 residues. CDR1 is WNHNN, CDR2 SYGVQD, per germline (reference sequence). The CDR3: CASSLTSGRGSYNEQFF. DNA of the CDR3: TGCGCCAGCAGCCTGACTAGCGGGAGAGGATCCTACAATGAGCAGTTCTTC.

The rearrangement links TRBV7-9 to TRBJ2-7, with D possibly matching TRBD1 (6 bases). CDR3 length equals 13 residues. Between the trimmed V and J ends, which lost 8 bases and 0 bases, there was a span of 11 bases. The V gene's germline CDR1 is SEHNR and CDR2 FQNEAQ (reference sequence). CDR3 DNA sequence: TGTGCCAGCGGAAGGGACAACTCCTACGAGCAGTACTTC. It translates to CASGRDNSYEQYF.

The chain links TRBV2 to TRBJ2-4; 8 bases are shared with TRBD1. Trimming at V came to 3 bases and at J to 8 bases, leaving 9 bases not matched to a gene. Germline CDR1 and CDR2: SNHLY and FYNNEI. The CDR3 covers 15 residues. CDR3 sequence reads: CASSEDRAVGDIQYF. CDR3 DNA sequence: TGTGCCAGCAGTGAGGACAGGGCGGTTGGGGACATTCAGTACTTC.

V gene TRBV12-3 or TRBV12-4 combines with J gene TRBJ2-3, with D tentatively TRBD2 (7 bases). The CDR3 is 13 residues long. V was shortened by 5 bases and J by 7 bases, with 13 bases between the two germline ends. CDR3 sequence (DNA): TGTGCCAGCAGTATAAGGGGGGGTCATACGCAGTATTTT. Amino acid sequence: CASSIRGGHTQYF.